Sequencing of this T cell receptor beta chain was carried out in a study of radiotherapy plus CTLA-4 blockade in lung cancer (dated by TCRdb to between 2017 and 2018). Turning to the overall study: Among the enrolled patients, about 19% had an objective response, and roughly 30% reached disease control.

Library prep was done by the immunoSEQ multiplex PCR assay. What TCRdb holds here is the immuneACCESS table cut down to in-frame rearrangements. Part of the clones is not present; checked against another copy, under half of the missing clones reflect an unresolved V gene, and the others are unexplained. Within this sample are 50,000 to 65,000 clones, with roughly 77% of them counted one time only. The top ten clonotypes cover 2% to 3% of the sample. CDR1 and CDR2, per the germline V gene (reference sequence), are SGHNT and YYREEE. V loses 1 base at its end and J loses 1 base; junction bases beyond the gene matches: 3. The CDR3 goes from the cysteine to the phenylalanine over 16 residues. The sequence is cut down to CDR3 DNA, 48 bases in frame from base 1. Comments on this clone: Its target antigen remains unknown. Nothing much larger sits one base from this clone, and base qualities are not available.

The study evaluated CTLA-4 blockade (ipilimumab) given together with focal radiation therapy in patients who had chemo-refractory metastatic non-small-cell lung cancer. Overall study outcomes, separate from this receptor: The strongest predictors of response, as reported, were early dynamic changes in blood T cell clones along with a rise in serum interferon-beta after radiation. After treatment with radiotherapy and ipilimumab, TCR clones that originated in tumors expanded in peripheral blood.

This TCR came from a human donor with non-small cell lung cancer whose response to radiotherapy plus ipilimumab could not be evaluated. The chain uses TRBV5-4 and TRBJ2-2, with 8 central nucleotides matching TRBD2. Sequencing was performed on peripheral blood, taken from a patient treated with radiotherapy plus ipilimumab. The CDR3 here reads CASSLQLAGNTGELFF. In nucleotides, the sequence is TGTGCCAGCAGCTTGCAGCTAGCGGGGAACACCGGGGAGCTGTTTTTT. With all but the CDR3 taken from the reference TRBV5-4 and TRBJ2-2 genes, the full variable domain is: ETGVTQSPTHLIKTRGQQVTLRCSSQSGHNTVSWYQQALGQGPQFIFQYYREEENGRGNFPPRFSGLQFPNYSSELNVNALELDDSALYLCASSLQLAGNTGELFFGEGSRLTVL.